A single sample gave rise to the 21 T cell receptor beta chains below, sequenced in a study of T cell repertoires in cytomegalovirus infection. TCRdb itself ran the reads through MiXCR, one entry per CDR3 protein. The data hold about 89,000 distinct CDR3 sequences, with approximately 30% observed a single time. Antigens for these TCRs are unknown. Material: CD8+ T cells from cultured PBMCs, obtained from culture after CMV antigen stimulation. All receptors come from a human donor in good health (CMV status not recorded). Some clones in this sample may be carry-over from other donors' samples.

This clonotype was observed a few times. V usage is TRBV12-3 or TRBV12-4 and J usage is TRBJ1-5, with a weak D call TRBD1 (5 bases). V lost 1 base and J 0 bases, leaving 7 bases between the germline ends. The CDR3 runs 15 residues. CDR3 amino acids: CASSLEGSSNQPQHF. The CDR3 DNA reads TGTGCCAGCAGTTTAGAGGGGAGTAGCAATCAGCCCCAGCATTTT.

V is TRBV28 and J is TRBJ1-2; 7 bases agree with TRBD1. V dropped 2 bases and J dropped 3; count of bases not matched to a gene: 15. The germline V gene has CDR1 MDHEN and CDR2 SYDVKM. The CDR3 is 18 amino acids. CDR3 nucleotides: TGTGCCAGCAGTTTAGAACCTCCGACAGGGCTTCGCTACTATGGCTACACCTTC. Its translation: CASSLEPPTGLRYYGYTF.

In its sample, this clonotype was seen a few times. V is TRBV7-9 and J is TRBJ1-2; D unresolved. Looked up from germline, CDR1 is SEHNR and CDR2 is FQNEAQ (reference sequence). Trimming removed 5 bases from V and 0 bases from J, with 10 bases in between. The CDR3 is 14 residues long. CDR3 sequence: CASSLLTANYGYTF. The CDR3, as DNA: TGTGCCAGCAGCCTTCTGACGGCTAACTATGGCTACACCTTC.

This clonotype was found many times. The chain is built from TRBV6-6 and TRBJ2-1, with 10 nucleotides matching TRBD2. The CDR3 loop spans 19 amino acids. Per germline, CDR1 MNHNY and CDR2 SVGAGI (reference sequence). The V gene end was trimmed by 0 bases and the J gene end by 1 base; junction bases not matched to a gene: 9. CDR3 in DNA: TGTGCCAGCAGTTACTCTGAGGCTAGCGGGGGACAATCCTACAATGAGCAGTTCTTC. Protein product: CASSYSEASGGQSYNEQFF.

The V call is TRBV7-6, the J call TRBJ2-1, with 11 bases identical to TRBD2. Germline values: CDR1 SGHVS, CDR2 FNYEAQ. J lost 8 bases, V lost 8 bases, and 8 bases had no gene match. There are 14 residues in the CDR3. Here the CDR3 DNA reads TGTGCCAGCCAACTTAGCGGGGGGGATGATGAGCAGTTCTTC. This gives the protein CASQLSGGDDEQFF.

V gene TRBV19 combines with J gene TRBJ1-5; 7 bases are shared with TRBD1. The germline gives CDR1 LNHDA, CDR2 SQIVND (reference sequence). The ends lost 6 bases at V and 3 bases at J; junction bases unmatched: 14. The CDR3 covers 17 residues. The CDR3 DNA reads as TGTGCCAGTAGGAGCCAGGACAGGCCCCTTCTCAATCAGCCCCAGCATTTT. As protein: CASRSQDRPLLNQPQHF.

This clonotype was detected a few times. V and J are TRBV19 and TRBJ2-7; D gene unclear. CDR1 and CDR2 (germline): LNHDA, SQIVND (reference sequence). CDR3 size: 13 residues. The V and J ends lost 5 bases and 3 bases respectively, with 11 bases between them. The CDR3 DNA follows: TGTGCCAGTAGTGTTACAGTGATCTACGAGCAGTACTTC. The encoded protein is CASSVTVIYEQYF.

CDR3 sequence: CASSFKEAFF. The DNA of the CDR3 is TGTGCCAGCAGTTTCAAAGAAGCTTTCTTT. The chain carries TRBV7-9 and TRBJ1-1; D ambiguous. CDR3 length: 10 amino acids. V lost 6 bases and J lost 8, with 7 bases in between. Germline CDR1 SEHNR, CDR2 FQNEAQ (reference sequence).

This rearrangement joins TRBV2 to TRBJ1-1, with TRBD1 matching over 7 bases. CDR1 and CDR2 (germline): SNHLY, FYNNEI. The CDR3 spans 10 residues. V shed 6 bases, J shed 8 bases, and the junction held 0 bases outside the gene matches. Written as DNA, the CDR3 is TGTGCCAGCAGGGGACAGGAAGCTTTCTTT. Translated, it gives CASRGQEAFF.

This clonotype came up a few times. The CDR3 reads CASSITGSYGYTF. The CDR3 DNA sequence: TGCGCCAGCAGCATAACTGGGAGTTATGGCTACACCTTC. The genes are TRBV4-1 and TRBJ1-2; D is unresolved. CDR3 length equals 13 residues. Germline values: CDR1 MGHRA, CDR2 YSYEKL. V lost 5 bases and J lost 5, with 12 bases in between.

This clonotype was found a few times. The J gene is TRBJ2-7, the V gene TRBV7-8; 10 nucleotides line up with TRBD1. The CDR3 sequence is 15 residues long. V lost 5 bases and J lost 2; bases outside the gene matches: 6. Germline CDR1 is SGHVS and CDR2 is FQNEAQ. CDR3 nucleotide sequence: TGTGCCAGCAGCCAACGGACAGGGGGGGCCTACGAGCAGTACTTC. This sequence encodes CASSQRTGGAYEQYF.

For this clonotype: It may be a read error: a sequence one base away is much more abundant. The chain links TRBV7-6 to TRBJ2-7, with D maybe TRBD2 (5 bases). The CDR3 has 13 residues. In germline, CDR1 is SGHVS, CDR2 FNYEAQ. The CDR3 DNA reads TGTGCCAACAGCCTCGGGGTAACCTACGAGCAGTACTTC. Translating it yields CANSLGVTYEQYF.

J is TRBJ2-6 and V is TRBV28; D is unclear. The germline V and J ends were trimmed by 2 bases and 0 bases, with 5 bases remaining between them. Per the germline V gene, CDR1 is MDHEN and CDR2 is SYDVKM. This CDR3 has 15 residues. CDR3 bases: TGTGCCAGCAGTTTAGGGCGCTCTGGGGCCAACGTCCTGACTTTC. It is translated as CASSLGRSGANVLTF.

This clonotype was seen more than once but under ten times. J is TRBJ2-1 and V is TRBV4-2; 12 nucleotides agree with TRBD2. Germline CDR1 and CDR2: LGHNA and YNFKEQ. This CDR3 has 16 residues. V was pared by 0 bases and J by 7 bases, with 4 bases of the junction left unmatched. CDR3 sequence (DNA): TGTGCCAGCAGCCAAGAACTACTAGCGGGGGGAAATGAGCAGTTCTTC. It codes for CASSQELLAGGNEQFF.

This clonotype has just a few counts. The chain employs TRBV15 and TRBJ1-4, with D possibly being TRBD1 (5 bases). V lost 5 bases to trimming and J lost 4 bases, with 11 bases between them. The germline V gene has CDR1 LNHNV and CDR2 YYDKDF (reference sequence). The CDR3 has 14 amino acids. In nucleotides, the CDR3 is TGTGCCACCAGCGACGACAGAGTTAATGAAAAACTGTTTTTT. Its translation: CATSDDRVNEKLFF.

V gene TRBV20-1 combines with J gene TRBJ2-7, with no clear D. V was pared by 0 bases and J by 2 bases, with 11 bases between. The length of the CDR3 is 14 residues. The germline CDR1 and CDR2 sequences are DFQATT and SNEGSKA (reference sequence). This CDR3 reads CSARDIQWTYEQYF. The CDR3 coding sequence is TGCAGTGCTAGAGATATACAGTGGACCTACGAGCAGTACTTC.

This clonotype was observed a few times. This chain connects TRBV6-1 to TRBJ1-1; tentatively, D is TRBD1 (5 bases). V dropped 1 base and J dropped 1 base, with 7 bases sitting between them. Germline V gives CDR1 MNHNS, CDR2 SASEGT. This CDR3 is 14 amino acids long. The CDR3 reads CASSEDDRNTEAFF. As DNA, the CDR3 is TGTGCCAGCAGTGAAGATGACAGGAACACTGAAGCTTTCTTT.

The CDR3 DNA follows: TGCAGTGCAACCCCCGGACTAAATGAGCAGTTCTTC. Its protein product is CSATPGLNEQFF. The J gene is TRBJ2-1, the V gene TRBV20-1; a possible D gene is TRBD2 (6 bases). CDR3 length equals 12 residues. Deletions cut 6 bases from V and 7 bases from J, with 13 bases between. The germline V gene encodes CDR1 DFQATT and CDR2 SNEGSKA (reference sequence).

In regard to this clonotype: With a much larger clone just one base away, this may be a read error. The genes are TRBV7-2 and TRBJ2-5; D possibly uses TRBD1 or TRBD2 (6 bases each). This CDR3 has 15 residues. Germline V gene sequence: CDR1 SGHTA, CDR2 FQGNSA. V lost 5 bases and J lost 2, with 15 bases in between. The CDR3 coding sequence is TGTGCCAGCAGCCGCGGAGGGGGGCATCAAGAGACCCAGTACTTC. Residues: CASSRGGGHQETQYF.

The V call is TRBV2, the J call TRBJ1-2, with 11 bases aligning to TRBD1. The V and J ends lost 2 bases and 6 bases, in that order; junction bases with no gene match: 5. In germline, CDR1 is SNHLY, CDR2 FYNNEI. The CDR3 covers 15 residues. The CDR3 DNA is TGTGCCAGCAGTGAACATAGGACAGGGGGCGATGGCTACACCTTC. Its translation: CASSEHRTGGDGYTF.

This clonotype has only a few counts. The rearrangement links TRBV5-4 to TRBJ1-1; D call uncertain. V lost 4 bases, J lost 2 bases, and 12 bases lay in between. Germline V gene lookup returns CDR1 SGHNT and CDR2 YYREEE (reference sequence). The CDR3 length is 14 residues. The CDR3 loop is CASSGQGLNTEAFF. The DNA of the CDR3 is TGTGCCAGCAGCGGCCAAGGGTTAAACACTGAAGCTTTCTTT.